This T cell receptor (beta chain) emerged from a study of identical twins. Study outcomes and limitations: Twin pairs' shared out-of-frame alpha sequences were enriched in low generation probability. It was cross-sectional statistical analysis, not following the same donors, that the conclusions relied on.

Everyone who gave samples was a healthy Caucasian. The V gene lost 0 bases and the J gene lost 5 bases, with 6 bases spanning the gap. The germline V gene has CDR1 SGHRS and CDR2 YFSETQ. The CDR3 contains 13 residues. TCRdb called the 5' RACE reads again in MiXCR, with one record for every CDR3 protein. This sample has hundreds of thousands of distinct CDR3 sequences, with roughly 10% found just once. With respect to this clonotype: Its antigen is currently unknown.

The sequenced sample was memory (CD45RO+) T cells sorted from blood. The chain carries TRBV5-1 and TRBJ2-1; no reliable D call. This clonotype was sampled from a young woman in good health. CDR3 residues: CASSLGINNEQFF. Written as DNA, the CDR3 is TGCGCCAGCAGCTTGGGGATCAACAATGAGCAGTTCTTC.